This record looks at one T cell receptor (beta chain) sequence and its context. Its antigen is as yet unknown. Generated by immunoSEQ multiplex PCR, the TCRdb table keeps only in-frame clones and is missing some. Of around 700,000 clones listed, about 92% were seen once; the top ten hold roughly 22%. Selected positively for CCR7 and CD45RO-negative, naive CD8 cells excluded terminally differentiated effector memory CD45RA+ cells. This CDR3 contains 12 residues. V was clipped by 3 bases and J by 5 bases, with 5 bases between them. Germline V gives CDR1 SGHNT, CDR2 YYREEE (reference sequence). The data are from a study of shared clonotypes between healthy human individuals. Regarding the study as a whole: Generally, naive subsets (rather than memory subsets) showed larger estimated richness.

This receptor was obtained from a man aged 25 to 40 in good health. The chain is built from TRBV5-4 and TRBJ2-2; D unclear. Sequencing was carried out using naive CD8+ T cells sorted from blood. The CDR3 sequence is CASSYETGELFF. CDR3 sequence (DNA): TGTGCCAGCAGCTACGAGACCGGGGAGCTGTTTTTT.